This T cell receptor (beta chain) was profiled in a study of identical twins. Each CDR3 protein is one row after TCRdb ran MiXCR on the 5' RACE reads. The profile shows just under 550,000 distinct CDR3 sequences, over 12% of them singletons. The CDR3 totals 14 residues. The same sample was also studied in work on yellow fever vaccine responses in identical twins.

This chain links TRBV21-1 with TRBJ2-7; the table's D call of TRBD2 was not tested on the DNA. TRBV21-1 is noted as a pseudogene. This TCR derives from a woman between 18 and 29 years old in good health. Sequencing was done on a sample of CD4+ T cells sorted from blood. The CDR3 spells CASSDGEVIYEQYV. DNA of the CDR3: TGTGCCAGCAGCGACGGGGAGGTAATCTACGAGCAGTACGTC.